Below are 17 T cell receptor beta chains sequenced from a single sample in a study of PD-1 blockade in classical Hodgkin lymphoma. Assay: immunoSEQ multiplex PCR; the TCRdb copy retains only in-frame clones and omits some. This sample yields some 17,000 clones, of which 82% are seen a single time; roughly a quarter belongs to the top ten. Each patient's relapse followed autologous stem cell transplantation, and brentuximab vedotin exposure varied. Sequenced material: peripheral blood mononuclear cells (PBMCs), taken before the second cycle of nivolumab. Receptor source: a human donor with classical Hodgkin lymphoma.

V is TRBV6-6 and J is TRBJ1-1; D might be TRBD1 (6 bases). Trimming removed 8 bases at V and 7 bases at J, with 17 bases between. The germline V gene encodes CDR1 MNHNY and CDR2 SVGAGI (reference sequence). The CDR3 sequence is 13 residues long. The CDR3 region is CASELGEGGEAFF. CDR3 nucleotides: TGTGCCAGCGAACTGGGGGAGGGGGGTGAAGCTTTCTTT.

A single count supports this clone. The chain uses TRBV5-4 and TRBJ2-2; 7 bases line up with TRBD2. The CDR3 has 15 residues. Trimming removed 5 bases from V and 3 bases from J; junction bases left unmatched: 7. Germline V gives CDR1 SGHNT, CDR2 YYREEE (reference sequence). The CDR3 DNA sequence: TGTGCCAGCAGTGGCGGGAGCGGGGACACCGGGGAGCTGTTTTTT. Translated: CASSGGSGDTGELFF.

The chain links TRBV5-6 to TRBJ1-4; no clear D gene. Trimming shortened V by 2 bases and J by 8 bases, and 16 bases separated the two germline ends. CDR3 length: 15 amino acids. The germline gives CDR1 SGHDT, CDR2 YYEEEE. The CDR3 loop reads CASSFLLEKGEKLFF. In DNA form, the CDR3 reads TGTGCCAGCAGCTTCCTGTTGGAAAAAGGGGAAAAACTGTTTTTT. Full variable domain (outside the CDR3, taken from reference TRBV5-6 and TRBJ1-4): DAGVTQSPTHLIKTRGQQVTLRCSPKSGHDTVSWYQQALGQGPQFIFQYYEEEERQRGNFPDRFSGHQFPNYSSELNVNALLLGDSALYLCASSFLLEKGEKLFFGSGTQLSVL.

The gene calls are TRBV4-1 and TRBJ2-3; TRBD1 might be the D (5 bases). The CDR3 is 15 residues long. V was cut by 5 bases and J by 2 bases, with 14 bases left in between. Germline-derived CDR1 and CDR2 are MGHRA and YSYEKL. The CDR3 loop reads CASSKGADNTDTQYF. The CDR3 DNA is TGCGCCAGCAGCAAAGGGGCCGACAACACAGATACGCAGTATTTT.

This chain connects TRBV7-3 to TRBJ2-2; possibly TRBD1 for D (6 bases). The CDR3 has 15 amino acids. V was trimmed by 5 bases and J by 1 base, leaving 11 bases between them. CDR1 is SGHTA, CDR2 FQGTGA, per germline. The CDR3 sequence is CASSQHRENTGELFF. The CDR3 nucleotides are TGTGCCAGCAGCCAGCACAGGGAGAACACCGGGGAGCTGTTTTTT.

In its sample, this clone was seen once. The chain links TRBV6-6 to TRBJ2-7, with no clear D. The CDR3 extends over 13 amino acids. Germline-derived CDR1 and CDR2 are MNHNY and SVGAGI (reference sequence). Between the trimmed V and J ends, which lost 4 bases and 4 bases, there was a span of 11 bases. In nucleotides, the CDR3 is TGTGCCAGCAGTTCCTCGTCCTTTTACGAGCAGTACTTC. This translates into CASSSSSFYEQYF.

The chain carries TRBV6-4 and TRBJ2-3, with D possibly being TRBD1 (6 bases). Trimming pared 4 bases from V and 2 bases from J, leaving 10 bases between. Germline V CDR1 and CDR2: MRHNA, SNTAGT. The CDR3 length is 14 residues. CDR3 sequence reads: CASSATGPTDTQYF. CDR3 bases: TGTGCCAGCAGTGCAACAGGGCCCACAGATACGCAGTATTTT.

This chain uses TRBV28 with TRBJ1-3; no definite D call. In germline, CDR1 is MDHEN, CDR2 SYDVKM. There are 18 residues in the CDR3. The germline V and J ends were trimmed by 3 bases and 3 bases, with 21 bases remaining between them. The CDR3 coding sequence is TGTGCCAGCAGTTTTTTTTCCCGTCGCGACACCTATGGAAACACCATATATTTT. Translated: CASSFFSRRDTYGNTIYF.

The chain is built from TRBV18 and TRBJ2-4; no definite D call. The CDR3 totals 16 residues. Germline V gives CDR1 KGHSH, CDR2 LQKENI. V shed 5 bases and J shed 0 bases, with 14 bases lying between them. The CDR3 bases are TGTGCCAGCTCAGCACTGAACCCCGAAGCCAAAAACATTCAGTACTTC. Protein: CASSALNPEAKNIQYF. The complete variable domain, with remaining parts taken from reference TRBV18 and TRBJ2-4, reads NAGVMQNPRHLVRRRGQEARLRCSPMKGHSHVYWYRQLPEEGLKFMVYLQKENIIDESGMPKERFSAEFPKEGPSILRIQQVVRGDSAAYFCASSALNPEAKNIQYFGAGTRLSVL.

The chain uses TRBV5-6 and TRBJ2-5; 9 nucleotides match TRBD2. J was trimmed by 5 bases and V by 4 bases; bases with no gene match: 6. This CDR3 region has 14 residues. Germline V gives CDR1 SGHDT, CDR2 YYEEEE. The CDR3 DNA reads TGTGCCAGCAGCCTCGTAGCGGGGGCTGAGACCCAGTACTTC. It encodes CASSLVAGAETQYF.

In its sample, this clone was seen a few times. This sequence joins TRBV10-3 and TRBJ1-2; the match to TRBD1 covers 7 bases. The J segment lost 8 bases and the V segment lost 2 bases, leaving 11 bases of the junction unmatched. The CDR3 totals 15 residues. The germline CDR1 and CDR2 sequences are ENHRY and SYGVKD. CDR3 in amino acids: CAISEGTVRRWGYTF. The CDR3 DNA follows: TGTGCCATCAGTGAGGGGACAGTTCGGCGGTGGGGCTACACCTTC.

The V call is TRBV7-2, the J call TRBJ1-1; D is undetermined. The CDR3 contains 14 residues. V lost 1 base to trimming and J lost 8 bases, with 14 bases between them. CDR1 and CDR2 (germline): SGHTA, FQGNSA. CDR3 nucleotides: TGTGCCAGCAGCTTAGAAGGCACAGCTTCCGAAGCTTTCTTT. As protein: CASSLEGTASEAFF.

The gene calls are TRBV19 and TRBJ2-5; D not resolved. Deletions cut 11 bases from V and 5 bases from J, with 9 bases between. The CDR3 is 10 amino acids. The germline V gene has CDR1 LNHDA and CDR2 SQIVND (reference sequence). CDR3 DNA: TGTGCCGCCGGATCTGAGACCCAGTACTTC. This encodes CAAGSETQYF. Based on the CDR3 plus reference TRBV19 and TRBJ2-5, the full variable domain is DGGITQSPKYLFRKEGQNVTLSCEQNLNHDAMYWYRQDPGQGLRLIYYSQIVNDFQKGDIAEGYSVSREKKESFPLTVTSAQKNPTAFYLCAAGSETQYFGPGTRLLVL.

The V call is TRBV4-1, the J call TRBJ2-1; the D gene is possibly TRBD1 (5 bases). The CDR3 consists of 13 residues. CDR1 is MGHRA, CDR2 YSYEKL, per germline. Trimming removed 0 bases from V and 9 bases from J, with 9 bases in between. CDR3 DNA sequence: TGCGCCAGCAGCCAAGATTGGCAGGGTGAGCAGTTCTTC. This translates into CASSQDWQGEQFF.

The rearrangement uses TRBV5-4 and TRBJ2-6; D is unclear. V lost 7 bases, J lost 4 bases, and 12 bases lay in between. CDR1 SGHNT and CDR2 YYREEE come from the germline V gene (reference sequence). The CDR3 covers 14 residues. The CDR3 loop is CASRGVAGANVLTF. The CDR3 coding sequence is TGTGCCAGCCGAGGTGTGGCAGGGGCCAACGTCCTGACTTTC.

In this sample, this clone turned up a few times. The rearrangement uses TRBV28 and TRBJ1-4; 11 bases align to TRBD1. CDR3 length: 18 residues. Germline CDR1 is MDHEN and CDR2 is SYDVKM. V gave up 6 bases and J gave up 8 bases; unmatched junction bases: 17. CDR3 in DNA: TGTGCCAGCAGCCGACCCCGGGACAGGGGGTTGAAGAGCGAAAAACTGTTTTTT. Translated, it gives CASSRPRDRGLKSEKLFF. Drawing the rest from reference TRBV28 and TRBJ1-4, the complete variable domain is DVKVTQSSRYLVKRTGEKVFLECVQDMDHENMFWYRQDPGLGLRLIYFSYDVKMKEKGDIPEGYSVSREKKERFSLILESASTNQTSMYLCASSRPRDRGLKSEKLFFGSGTQLSVL.

The gene calls are TRBV7-2 and TRBJ2-1, with 12 bases fitting TRBD2. This CDR3 has 15 residues. The ends lost 5 bases at V and 4 bases at J; junction bases unmatched: 3. CDR1 is SGHTA, CDR2 FQGNSA, per germline. The CDR3 spells CASSRTSGDYNEQFF. DNA of the CDR3: TGTGCCAGCAGCAGGACTAGCGGGGATTACAATGAGCAGTTCTTC.